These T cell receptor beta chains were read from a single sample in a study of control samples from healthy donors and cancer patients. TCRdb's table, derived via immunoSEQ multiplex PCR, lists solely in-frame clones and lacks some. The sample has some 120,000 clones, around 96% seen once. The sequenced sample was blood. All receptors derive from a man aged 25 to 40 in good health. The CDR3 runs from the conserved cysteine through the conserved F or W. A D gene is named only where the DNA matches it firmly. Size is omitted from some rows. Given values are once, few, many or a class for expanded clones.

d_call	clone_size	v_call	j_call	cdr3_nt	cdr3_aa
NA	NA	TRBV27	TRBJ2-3	TGTGCCAGCAGTTCGACACCCCCTTTTAAGTATTTT	CASSSTPPFKYF
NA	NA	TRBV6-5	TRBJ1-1	TGTGCCAGCATCCTAAAACCAGCCCTGAAAGCTTTCTTT	CASILKPALKAFF
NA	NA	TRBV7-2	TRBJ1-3	TGTGCCAGCAGCCTTCAACAGGCATTGAGTGGAAACACCATATATTTT	CASSLQQALSGNTIYF
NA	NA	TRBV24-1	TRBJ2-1	TGTGCCACCAGTGATTTCACGAATGAGCAGTTCTTC	CATSDFTNEQFF
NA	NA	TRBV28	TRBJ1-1	TGTGCCAGCGGATCGCAGGGTGTCGCTGAAGCTTTCTTT	CASGSQGVAEAFF
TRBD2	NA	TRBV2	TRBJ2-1	TGTGCCAGCAGGGGAGGGAATGAGCAGTTCTTC	CASRGGNEQFF
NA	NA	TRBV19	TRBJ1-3	TGTGCCAGTAGTCCGAGCTCTGGAAACACCATATATTTT	CASSPSSGNTIYF
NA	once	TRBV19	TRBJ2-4	TGTGCCAGTAGTATAGATCACGGGAACATTCAGTACTTC	CASSIDHGNIQYF
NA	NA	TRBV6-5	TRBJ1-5	TGTGTACGTCGTCAACAGCCCCAGCATTTT	CVRRQQPQHF
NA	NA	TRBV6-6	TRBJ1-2	TGTGCCAGCAGCGTGGACCGGACGGGCGGAGGCTACACCTTC	CASSVDRTGGGYTF
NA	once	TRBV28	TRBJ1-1	TGTGCCAGCAGTTTAAGGGGAGTAAGGAGCACTGAAGCTTTCTTT	CASSLRGVRSTEAFF
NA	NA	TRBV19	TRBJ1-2	TGTGCCAGTAGTATACGGTCCGCAGGGCCCCTCTATGGCTACACCTTC	CASSIRSAGPLYGYTF
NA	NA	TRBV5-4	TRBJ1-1	TGTGCCAGCAGCGCTGACAGGAACACTGAAGCTTTCTTT	CASSADRNTEAFF